This T cell receptor beta chain was sequenced during a study of OX40 agonist ivuxolimab in advanced cancers. The repertoire was sequenced with immunoSEQ multiplex PCR; TCRdb's copy has only in-frame clones and lacks some. The data contain tens of thousands of clones, nearly 85% of them singletons. This CDR3 comprises 15 residues. Trimming removed 0 bases at V and 3 bases at J, with 12 bases between. Germline V gene data show CDR1 as SGDLS and CDR2 as YYNGEE. The sample in question was CD4+ or CD8+ T cells sorted from blood, obtained in a trial of the OX40 agonist ivuxolimab. This TCR came from an adult with an advanced solid tumor such as melanoma, head and neck, liver or kidney cancer. The chain recombines TRBV9 with TRBJ1-1; no clear D gene. The CDR3 nucleotides are TGTGCCAGCAGCGTAGTTGGAGGTGGGTACACTGAAGCTTTCTTT. It codes for CASSVVGGGYTEAFF. Complete variable domain (other parts from reference TRBV9 and TRBJ1-1): DSGVTQTPKHLITATGQRVTLRCSPRSGDLSVYWYQQSLDQGLQFLIQYYNGEERAKGNILERFSAQQFPDLHSELNLSSLELGDSALYFCASSVVGGGYTEAFFGQGTRLTVV.